The clone carrying this TCR beta chain turned up a few times. The data derive from a study of Graves' ophthalmopathy and Graves' hyperthyroidism. Trimming pared 2 bases from V and 5 bases from J, leaving 18 bases between. From germline, CDR1 is DFQATT and CDR2 SNEGSKA (reference sequence). This CDR3 has 15 amino acids. Amplified TCR beta CDR3 regions were obtained using RNA transcripts as template. HTBI primers primed a first-round RT-PCR, and a second-round multiplex PCR followed. TCRdb ran MiXCR on the multiplex PCR reads and lists one entry per CDR3 protein. Among hundreds of thousands of distinct CDR3 sequences listed, about a fifth were seen once.

The sample taken for sequencing was peripheral blood. The chain couples TRBV20-1 to TRBJ2-5; D gene ambiguous. This TCR derives from a woman under 30 with stable Graves' hyperthyroidism. Some clones in this sample may be carry-over from other donors' samples. CDR3 residues: CSARPDDGQSETQYF. The CDR3 coding sequence is TGCAGTGCTAGACCCGACGACGGCCAGAGTGAGACCCAGTACTTC.